These T cell receptor beta chains were read from a single sample in a study of early T cells in non-severe SARS-CoV-2 infection. TCRdb recomputed calls from the 5' RACE reads with MiXCR, one row per CDR3 protein. The sample contains 54,000 or so distinct CDR3 sequences, around 5.2% of which appear only once. Specimen: whole blood. Receptor source: an adult who was a healthcare worker with PCR-confirmed SARS-CoV-2 infection or an uninfected control (not recorded which). Both conserved end residues are part of each CDR3. The D gene is left open where the match is weak. Clone size, where shown, is once, few, many, or a class for clones that have expanded.

cdr3_aa cdr3_nt clone_size d_call j_call v_call
CASSLIVAANTGELFF TGCGCCAGCAGCTTAATCGTAGCGGCGAACACCGGGGAGCTGTTTTTT few NA TRBJ2-2 TRBV5-1
CASSSRDPGGADTQYF TGTGCCAGCAGCTCCCGGGACCCAGGGGGAGCAGATACGCAGTATTTT many TRBD1 TRBJ2-3 TRBV11-2
CASSEPSTSTDTQYF TGCGCCAGCAGCGAACCATCCACTAGCACAGATACGCAGTATTTT few NA TRBJ2-3 TRBV5-1
CASSSLQGSEQFF TGTGCCAGCAGCTCCCTCCAGGGAAGCGAGCAGTTCTTC NA NA TRBJ2-1 TRBV7-6
CATSDASLLGGSAAHNEQFF TGTGCCACCAGTGATGCGTCTCTGCTAGGTGGGTCGGCGGCCCACAATGAGCAGTTCTTC NA NA TRBJ2-1 TRBV24-1
CASIGGQGGYGYTF TGTGCCAGCATCGGGGGACAGGGAGGCTATGGCTACACCTTC few TRBD1 TRBJ1-2 TRBV12-3/TRBV12-4
CASSLRQGVEQYF TGTGCCAGCAGTCTCAGACAGGGTGTCGAGCAGTACTTC many TRBD1 TRBJ2-7 TRBV7-9
CASSSARWGYTF TGTGCCAGCAGCTCGGCGAGGTGGGGCTACACCTTC many NA TRBJ1-2 TRBV7-2
CASSLRGLEQYF TGCGCCAGCAGCTTGAGGGGGCTCGAGCAGTACTTC NA TRBD1 TRBJ2-7 TRBV5-1
CAISESLVKETQYF TGTGCCATCAGTGAATCGTTGGTGAAGGAGACCCAGTACTTC few NA TRBJ2-5 TRBV10-3
CASSSQGAGANVLTF TGTGCCAGCAGTTCTCAGGGGGCTGGGGCCAACGTCCTGACTTTC few TRBD1 TRBJ2-6 TRBV6-5
CASSWGLVTGQPQHF TGTGCCAGCAGCTGGGGACTGGTAACGGGGCAGCCCCAGCATTTT many NA TRBJ1-5 TRBV13
CASSPSTGQRTQYF TGCGCCAGCAGCCCCAGCACGGGTCAGAGAACCCAGTACTTC NA NA TRBJ2-5 TRBV5-1
CASSYWGGNQPQHF TGTGCCAGCAGTTACTGGGGGGGCAATCAGCCCCAGCATTTT many NA TRBJ1-5 TRBV6-2/TRBV6-3
CASSFGQGAYNEQFF TGTGCCAGCAGTTTCGGACAGGGTGCCTACAATGAGCAGTTCTTC many TRBD1 TRBJ2-1 TRBV12-3/TRBV12-4
CASTPWEMGNQYF TGTGCCAGCACCCCCTGGGAGATGGGCAATCAGTACTTC NA NA TRBJ2-4 TRBV12-3/TRBV12-4
CASSSPPGQKKETQYF TGTGCCAGCAGCTCCCCCCCGGGACAGAAAAAAGAGACCCAGTACTTC NA TRBD1 TRBJ2-5 TRBV7-9
CASSQGVQVYTEAFF TGTGCCAGCAGCCAAGGGGTCCAGGTTTACACTGAAGCTTTCTTT NA NA TRBJ1-1 TRBV3-1
CASTGGRKDTQYF TGTGCCAGCACGGGGGGCCGGAAGGATACGCAGTATTTT many NA TRBJ2-3 TRBV11-2
CASSSEPTDTQYF TGTGCCAGCAGCTCCGAACCCACAGATACGCAGTATTTT NA NA TRBJ2-3 TRBV2
CASSRGQADTQYF TGTGCCAGCAGCCGGGGTCAGGCAGATACGCAGTATTTT many NA TRBJ2-3 TRBV11-2
CASSPTRGAGANVLTF TGTGCCAGCAGCCCAACGCGGGGGGCTGGGGCCAACGTCCTGACTTTC NA TRBD2 TRBJ2-6 TRBV7-2
CASRTDRGATNEKLFF TGTGCCAGCAGGACGGACAGGGGAGCAACTAATGAAAAACTGTTTTTT many TRBD1 TRBJ1-4 TRBV12-3/TRBV12-4
CASSVEAGWADTQYF TGTGCCAGCAGCGTAGAGGCAGGGTGGGCAGATACGCAGTATTTT NA NA TRBJ2-3 TRBV9
CASSPMTRLDPSYEQYF TGCGCCAGCAGCCCAATGACACGTTTAGATCCTTCCTACGAGCAGTACTTC many NA TRBJ2-7 TRBV4-1
CSVGFREGIAGANVLTF TGCAGCGTGGGCTTCAGGGAGGGGATCGCTGGGGCCAACGTCCTGACTTTC NA TRBD2 TRBJ2-6 TRBV29-1
CASSRRLTNEQETQYF TGTGCCAGCAGCCGAAGACTAACTAATGAACAAGAGACCCAGTACTTC many NA TRBJ2-5 TRBV7-2
CASSLAPGNTEAFF TGTGCCAGCAGCTTAGCGCCGGGGAACACTGAAGCTTTCTTT many NA TRBJ1-1 TRBV7-2
CASSYSSTENYGYTF TGTGCCAGCAGCTACTCCTCGACAGAAAACTATGGCTACACCTTC many NA TRBJ1-2 TRBV6-1
CASILMPGPMEGYTF TGTGCCAGCATTCTTATGCCGGGCCCCATGGAGGGCTACACCTTC few NA TRBJ1-2 TRBV6-6
CASSAAAGFSYEQYF TGTGCCAGCAGCGCAGCAGCCGGCTTCTCCTACGAGCAGTACTTC many NA TRBJ2-7 TRBV9
CSVVPGRGLAGANVLTF TGCAGCGTTGTCCCGGGCAGGGGGCTGGCTGGGGCCAACGTCCTGACTTTC many TRBD1 TRBJ2-6 TRBV29-1
CASSYQWGQGAPGANVLTF TGTGCCAGCAGCTACCAGTGGGGACAGGGGGCGCCCGGGGCCAACGTCCTGACTTTC many TRBD1 TRBJ2-6 TRBV7-2
CASREVTLDQPQHF TGTGCCAGCAGGGAGGTCACGCTTGATCAGCCCCAGCATTTT many NA TRBJ1-5 TRBV2
CASRSPGPSYEQYF TGTGCCAGTAGATCCCCCGGACCATCCTACGAGCAGTACTTC many NA TRBJ2-7 TRBV19
CASSLEQGPYEQYF TGCGCCAGCAGCTTGGAACAGGGACCCTACGAGCAGTACTTC many NA TRBJ2-7 TRBV5-1
CASSSAEWRQFF TGCGCCAGCAGCTCGGCCGAGTGGAGGCAGTTCTTC many NA TRBJ2-1 TRBV5-1
CASSLWAGAREQYF TGTGCCAGCAGCTTATGGGCTGGGGCTCGAGAGCAGTACTTC few NA TRBJ2-7 TRBV7-2
CASSLVGETYEQYF TGTGCCAGCAGCCTCGTTGGAGAGACCTACGAGCAGTACTTC many NA TRBJ2-7 TRBV7-9
CASTWSGTQSEKLFF TGTGCCAGCACTTGGTCCGGGACTCAGAGTGAAAAACTGTTTTTT many NA TRBJ1-4 TRBV2
CASSGQGPDIYGYTF TGTGCCAGCAGCGGACAGGGGCCGGACATCTATGGCTACACCTTC many TRBD1 TRBJ1-2 TRBV5-4
CASSESFQGRRGGGYTF TGTGCCAGCAGTGAATCCTTTCAGGGACGGAGGGGTGGAGGCTACACCTTC few NA TRBJ1-2 TRBV25-1
CAWERLEDGYTF TGTGCCTGGGAGAGACTTGAGGATGGCTACACCTTC many NA TRBJ1-2 TRBV30
CASSQDRWKRGVTDTQYF TGCGCCAGCAGCCAAGATCGTTGGAAGCGGGGGGTCACAGATACGCAGTATTTT many TRBD2 TRBJ2-3 TRBV4-3
CASTMTSGAWEQYF TGTGCCAGTACGATGACTAGCGGGGCCTGGGAGCAGTACTTC many TRBD2 TRBJ2-7 TRBV7-2
CASSARSNTEAFF TGTGCCAGCAGTGCCCGGAGCAACACTGAAGCTTTCTTT few NA TRBJ1-1 TRBV6-4
CASSLDPSTEAFF TGCGCCAGCAGCTTGGACCCTTCCACTGAAGCTTTCTTT NA NA TRBJ1-1 TRBV5-1
CASSPIDRGSLYEQYF TGTGCCAGCAGTCCCATCGACAGGGGATCCCTCTACGAGCAGTACTTC many TRBD1 TRBJ2-7 TRBV12-3/TRBV12-4
CASSFSYRAQNEKLFF TGTGCCAGCAGTTTCTCATACAGGGCCCAAAATGAAAAACTGTTTTTT few NA TRBJ1-4 TRBV27
CASSRNVGSVGSTQYF TGTGCCAGCAGTCGCAATGTGGGGAGCGTGGGATCTACGCAGTATTTT few NA TRBJ2-3 TRBV6-5
CASSRDRGGAYEKLFF TGTGCCAGCAGCCGGGACAGGGGGGGAGCTTATGAAAAACTGTTTTTT few TRBD1 TRBJ1-4 TRBV7-2
CASSLTKGTEAFF TGCGCCAGCAGCTTGACGAAGGGCACTGAAGCTTTCTTT many NA TRBJ1-1 TRBV5-1
CACHRTGLYGYTF TGTGCCTGCCACAGGACAGGGCTTTATGGCTACACCTTC few TRBD1 TRBJ1-2 TRBV30
CASSKAAGGVLGNQPQHF TGTGCCAGCAGTAAGGCGGCAGGGGGTGTGTTAGGCAATCAGCCCCAGCATTTT few TRBD1 TRBJ1-5 TRBV27
CASSLAVGQPQHF TGTGCTAGCAGCTTAGCGGTAGGGCAGCCCCAGCATTTT many NA TRBJ1-5 TRBV7-7
CASSQERANNEQFF TGTGCCAGCAGCCAAGAAAGGGCTAACAATGAGCAGTTCTTC NA NA TRBJ2-1 TRBV3-1
CASSYSSGVEQYF TGTGCCAGCAGTTACTCATCGGGGGTCGAGCAGTACTTC many NA TRBJ2-7 TRBV6-2/TRBV6-3
CASSQGGQGPNEKLFF TGCGCCAGCAGCCAAGGGGGACAGGGGCCAAATGAAAAACTGTTTTTT many TRBD1 TRBJ1-4 TRBV4-3
CASSFGMGFLTGELFF TGTGCCAGCAGCTTTGGTATGGGGTTCCTCACCGGGGAGCTGTTTTTT many NA TRBJ2-2 TRBV11-2
CASSDSSGLASTDTQYF TGTGCCAGCTCGGACTCTTCAGGGCTAGCCAGCACAGATACGCAGTATTTT NA NA TRBJ2-3 TRBV18